The rows below give T cell receptor beta chains drawn from one sample of a study of cytomegalovirus exposure and HLA in healthy donors. The data were produced by immunoSEQ multiplex PCR, yet TCRdb's version contains in-frame clones alone and is incomplete. The data hold some 110,000 clones, with 60% to 85% observed a single time. The sequencing sample was made of PBMCs. These receptors originate from a man between 45 and 60 years old in good health and CMV-seropositive. Both conserved end residues are part of each CDR3.

V: TRBV30
J: TRBJ1-1
CDR3: CAWMFGGSTEAFF

V: TRBV7-2
J: TRBJ2-7
CDR3: CASSPGGGLAGEQYF

V: TRBV5-1
J: TRBJ2-5
CDR3: CASSPGSSGAPVGKTQYF

V: TRBV15
J: TRBJ2-3
CDR3: CATSRDRGLSTDTQYF

V: TRBV4-3
J: TRBJ1-1
CDR3: CASSQEGGGGTEAFF

V: TRBV28
J: TRBJ2-7
CDR3: CASTRSGRGYEQYF

V: TRBV30
J: TRBJ1-6
CDR3: CAWNVRSSYNSPLHF

V: TRBV7-2
J: TRBJ2-7
CDR3: CASSRGGQGGLAVSYEQYF

V: TRBV10-3
J: TRBJ1-2
CDR3: CAISGGLYGYTF

V: TRBV30
J: TRBJ2-7
CDR3: CAWSPEPQSNYEQYF

V: TRBV2
J: TRBJ1-1
CDR3: CASRRTGLSTEAFF

V: TRBV5-1
J: TRBJ1-2
CDR3: CASSLGGTLDGGYTF

V: TRBV19
J: TRBJ1-5
CDR3: CASRPGYLGPQHF

V: TRBV15
J: TRBJ2-4
CDR3: CATSRETGLAKNIQYF

V: TRBV27
J: TRBJ1-2
CDR3: CASSSRTGALYGYTF

V: TRBV12-5
J: TRBJ2-1
CDR3: CASGLTSGDPHEQFF

V: TRBV30
J: TRBJ2-5
CDR3: CAWQGFGETQYF

V: TRBV28
J: TRBJ1-5
CDR3: CASRRGVANQPQHF

V: TRBV5-1
J: TRBJ2-5
CDR3: CASSLSLGGETQYF

V: TRBV2
J: TRBJ1-2
CDR3: CASSEPRGIGGYTF

V: TRBV19
J: TRBJ1-2
CDR3: CASRLGAGTNYGYTF

V: TRBV19
J: TRBJ2-1
CDR3: CASSGSGLEAHTEQFF

V: TRBV11-2
J: TRBJ1-6
CDR3: CASRWDRGNSPLHF

V: TRBV4-2
J: TRBJ2-3
CDR3: CASSRQTDTQYF

V: TRBV11-2
J: TRBJ2-1
CDR3: CASSSRRGASGVNEQFF

V: TRBV19
J: TRBJ2-4
CDR3: CASENRQLNIQYF

V: TRBV30
J: TRBJ2-5
CDR3: CAWTQGLAGGTQYF

V: TRBV5-7
J: TRBJ2-1
CDR3: CASNRRRGREQFF

V: TRBV25-1
J: TRBJ2-3
CDR3: CASSGLAGGGDTQYF

V: TRBV6-6
J: TRBJ2-7
CDR3: CASSLGQNYEQYF

V: TRBV27
J: TRBJ1-4
CDR3: CASSWDRGRTNEKLFF

V: TRBV29-1
J: TRBJ2-2
CDR3: CSVEVQLGTSGELFF

V: TRBV2
J: .
CDR3: CASSDPGIYEQYF

V: TRBV7-9
J: TRBJ1-1
CDR3: CASSSSRTGGTEAFF

V: TRBV4-1
J: TRBJ1-6
CDR3: CASSQEDRSSPLHF

V: TRBV7-9
J: TRBJ1-3
CDR3: CASSYGRGPGNTIYF

V: TRBV10-3
J: TRBJ1-1
CDR3: CAISESTDNTEAFF

V: TRBV10-1
J: TRBJ1-6
CDR3: CATHRTASRSPLHF

V: TRBV6-1
J: TRBJ2-1
CDR3: CASSPRTPGSDEQFF

V: TRBV5-4
J: TRBJ2-1
CDR3: CASSPIVTGGDEQFF

V: TRBV10-2
J: TRBJ2-3
CDR3: CASSLTSGSTDTQYF

V: TRBV6-1
J: TRBJ1-1
CDR3: CASRESAAFF

V: TRBV27
J: TRBJ1-2
CDR3: CASRGGTGGGVGYGYTF

V: TRBV5-1
J: TRBJ2-1
CDR3: CASSLATLYEQFF

V: TRBV5-4
J: TRBJ2-3
CDR3: CASSLGTSGGYDTQYF